The 16 T cell receptor beta chains presented below share a single source sample, sequenced in a study of T-cell reconstitution after alpha-beta-depleted transplantation in children. Using unique molecular identifiers, the investigators prepared the TCRbeta library. TCRdb re-derived calls from the PCR reads in MiXCR, one entry per CDR3 protein. The sample holds more than 200,000 distinct CDR3 sequences; 20% to 30% are singletons and the top ten take 4.8%. The sequencing here drew on PBMCs, mostly from graft donor cells, taken 360 days after TCRalphabeta/CD19-depleted stem cell transplant. The receptors here all came from a female patient aged 2-9 years who had a stem cell transplant for congenital amegakaryocytic thrombocytopenia, so the T cells may come from the graft donor.

This clonotype showed up many times. The V and J genes are TRBV7-6 and TRBJ2-2; 9 nucleotides match TRBD1. Losses at the gene ends were 3 bases for V and 6 bases for J; bases not matched to a gene: 11. Germline CDR1 and CDR2: SGHVS and FNYEAQ. The CDR3 spans 17 residues. The CDR3 DNA follows: TGTGCCAGCAGCTTTTACAGGGGGCGCGAAAAGGCCGGGGAGCTGTTTTTT. Its translation is CASSFYRGREKAGELFF.

This clonotype was recorded a few times. The V and J genes are TRBV2 and TRBJ1-2; D is ambiguous. The germline V gene has CDR1 SNHLY and CDR2 FYNNEI. The germline V and J ends were trimmed by 7 bases and 2 bases, with 17 bases remaining between them. The CDR3 totals 15 residues. The CDR3 DNA reads TGTGCCAGCAAGAAACGTGACGGCCTCAACTATGGCTACACCTTC. As protein: CASKKRDGLNYGYTF.

Only a few counts were recorded for this clonotype. This chain uses TRBV30 with TRBJ2-7; 9 bases fit TRBD1. The germline gives CDR1 GTSNPN, CDR2 SVGIG (reference sequence). The length of the CDR3 is 16 residues. V trimming: 5 bases; J trimming: 3 bases; junction bases outside the gene matches: 14. The CDR3 DNA reads as TGTGCCTGGGGCAGGGATGGGACAGGGAATCTCTACGAGCAGTACTTC. It encodes CAWGRDGTGNLYEQYF.

The chain is built from TRBV2 and TRBJ2-7; maybe TRBD1 (5 bases). The V gene lost 3 bases and the J gene lost 6 bases, with 12 bases spanning the gap. CDR1 and CDR2 (germline): SNHLY, FYNNEI. CDR3 length equals 13 residues. The CDR3 loop reads CASSEAGSGEQYF. For the CDR3, the DNA is TGTGCCAGCAGTGAGGCAGGGTCGGGCGAGCAGTACTTC.

CDR3: CASSYDRDTHEQYF. The CDR3 DNA reads as TGTGCCAGCAGCTACGACCGGGACACCCACGAGCAGTACTTC. The genes are TRBV7-9 and TRBJ2-7; possibly TRBD1 for D (6 bases). Germline V gene data show CDR1 as SEHNR and CDR2 as FQNEAQ (reference sequence). The CDR3 loop spans 14 amino acids. V was trimmed by 4 bases and J by 5 bases, leaving 15 bases between them.

As to this clonotype: Compared with germline, one end of the junction differs, possibly owing to a read error. The chain uses TRBV6-1 and TRBJ1-5; possibly TRBD1 for D (5 bases). This CDR3 has 14 amino acids. The V gene's germline CDR1 is MNHNS and CDR2 SASEGT. CDR3 in amino acids: CASMPRDGRQTQHF. For the CDR3, the DNA is TGTGCCAGCATGCCCCGGGACGGCCGTCAGACCCAGCATTTT.

This clonotype was observed a handful of times. This chain links TRBV7-9 with TRBJ1-2; TRBD1 matches at 8 bases. The CDR3 length is 16 residues. Trimming cost V 7 bases and J 3 bases; bases outside gene matches: 13. From germline, CDR1 is SEHNR and CDR2 FQNEAQ (reference sequence). CDR3 in amino acids: CASTRDGSGGYYGYTF. The CDR3 DNA sequence: TGTGCCAGCACCCGGGATGGTTCAGGGGGCTACTATGGCTACACCTTC.

This chain links TRBV12-3 or TRBV12-4 with TRBJ2-4; D might be TRBD1 (6 bases). There are 14 residues in the CDR3. Trimming pared 1 base from V and 6 bases from J, leaving 10 bases between. The CDR3 reads CASSLDRERNIQYF. The CDR3 DNA reads TGTGCCAGCAGTTTAGACAGGGAAAGAAACATTCAGTACTTC.

The table lists this clonotype with a few counts. The V gene is TRBV20-1, the J gene TRBJ1-5, with D tentatively TRBD1 (6 bases). Germline-derived CDR1 and CDR2 are DFQATT and SNEGSKA (reference sequence). V gave up 4 bases and J gave up 5 bases, with 12 bases separating them. The CDR3 totals 13 residues. This chain's CDR3 is CSATGAPDQPQHF. The CDR3 DNA reads as TGCAGTGCTACAGGGGCCCCAGATCAGCCCCAGCATTTT.

This clonotype turned up a few times. The CDR3: CASSLDGGRGGFWNTEAFF. The DNA for the CDR3 is TGTGCCAGCAGCTTAGATGGGGGCAGGGGAGGGTTTTGGAACACTGAAGCTTTCTTT. The rearrangement links TRBV11-2 to TRBJ1-1, with D maybe TRBD1 (6 bases). Looked up from germline, CDR1 is SGHAT and CDR2 is FQNNGV. Trimming took off 0 bases at V and 1 base at J, with 21 bases between the two ends. The CDR3 is 19 amino acids.

The chain couples TRBV19 to TRBJ2-5, with 7 bases fitting TRBD1. Germline CDR1 is LNHDA and CDR2 is SQIVND (reference sequence). The CDR3 runs to 15 residues. Trimming took 1 base from V and 4 from J; bases not matched to a gene: 6. This CDR3 reads CASSIGGGQPETQYF. The CDR3 DNA reads as TGTGCCAGTAGTATAGGAGGGGGACAGCCAGAGACCCAGTACTTC.

Only a few counts were recorded for this clonotype. This chain joins TRBV24-1 and TRBJ2-3, with D perhaps TRBD1 (6 bases). This CDR3 has 15 amino acids. Trimming stripped 4 bases from V and 4 bases from J, with 14 bases between. Germline CDR1 is KGHDR and CDR2 is SFDVKD. The CDR3 sequence is CATSDQGTSPDTQYF. The CDR3 nucleotides are TGTGCCACCAGTGACCAGGGGACATCTCCAGATACGCAGTATTTT.

This clonotype was recorded a few times. CDR3 amino acids: CASSFRGNTDTQYF. CDR3 in DNA: TGTGCCAGCAGCTTTCGCGGGAACACAGATACGCAGTATTTT. This sequence joins TRBV7-2 and TRBJ2-3; tentatively, D is TRBD2 (6 bases). This CDR3 comprises 14 residues. Per the germline V gene, CDR1 is SGHTA and CDR2 is FQGNSA. The V end lost 3 bases, the J end lost 2 bases, and 9 bases lay between the germline ends.

The genes are TRBV7-2 and TRBJ2-3; weak D call: TRBD2 (5 bases). Germline CDR1 is SGHTA and CDR2 is FQGNSA. This CDR3 comprises 14 residues. Trimming removed 7 bases from V and 4 bases from J, with 15 bases in between. CDR3 coding DNA: TGTGCCAGCACCCTACGGAGGAATTCAGATACGCAGTATTTT. Translation gives CASTLRRNSDTQYF.

This clonotype was counted at least ten times. This chain joins TRBV4-1 and TRBJ1-1, with D perhaps matching TRBD1 (5 bases). Germline CDR1 is MGHRA and CDR2 is YSYEKL. This CDR3 spans 15 amino acids. V lost 4 bases, J lost 0 bases, and 12 bases lay in between. CDR3 sequence (DNA): TGCGCCAGCAGCCCATTGGGACGACTGAACACTGAAGCTTTCTTT. Its translation is CASSPLGRLNTEAFF.

The chain combines TRBV27 with TRBJ1-2, with TRBD1 identical over 7 bases. The CDR3 contains 16 residues. The V segment lost 5 bases and the J segment 4 bases; nucleotides outside the gene matches: 13. CDR1 and CDR2 from the germline V gene are MNHEY and SMNVEV (reference sequence). The CDR3 loop reads CASSLKPTGILYGYTF. The CDR3 DNA sequence: TGTGCCAGCAGTCTCAAACCGACAGGGATTCTCTATGGCTACACCTTC.